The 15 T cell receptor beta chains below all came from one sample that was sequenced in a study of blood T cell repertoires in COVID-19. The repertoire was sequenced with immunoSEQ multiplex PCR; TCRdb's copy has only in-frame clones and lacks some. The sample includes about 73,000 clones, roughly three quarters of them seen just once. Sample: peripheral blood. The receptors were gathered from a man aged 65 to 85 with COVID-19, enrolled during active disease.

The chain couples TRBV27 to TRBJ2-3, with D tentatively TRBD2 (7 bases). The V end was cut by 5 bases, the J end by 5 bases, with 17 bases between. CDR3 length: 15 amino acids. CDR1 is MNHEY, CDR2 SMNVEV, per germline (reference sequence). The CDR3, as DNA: TGTGCCAGCAGTGGGGGGGGCGCCCGGGGAGATACGCAGTATTTT. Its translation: CASSGGGARGDTQYF.

Here the CDR3 DNA reads TGTGCCAGCAGCTTAGGCAGGGACAATGAGCAGTTCTTC. This encodes CASSLGRDNEQFF. The rearrangement joins TRBV7-9 to TRBJ2-1; tentative D call: TRBD1 (5 bases). CDR1 and CDR2 from the germline V gene are SEHNR and FQNEAQ (reference sequence). V was cut by 1 base and J by 5 bases, with 6 bases left in between. The CDR3 totals 13 residues.

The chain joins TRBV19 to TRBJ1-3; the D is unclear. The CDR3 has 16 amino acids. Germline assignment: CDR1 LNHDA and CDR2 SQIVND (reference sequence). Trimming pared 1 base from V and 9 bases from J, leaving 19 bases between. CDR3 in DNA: TGTGCCAGTAGTATAGTTCCGGTGCGCATCGGGTCCACCATATATTTT. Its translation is CASSIVPVRIGSTIYF.

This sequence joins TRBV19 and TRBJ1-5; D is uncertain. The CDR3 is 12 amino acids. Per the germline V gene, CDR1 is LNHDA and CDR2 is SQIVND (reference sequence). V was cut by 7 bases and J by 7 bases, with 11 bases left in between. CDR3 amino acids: CASTPGGQPQHF. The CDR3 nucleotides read TGTGCCAGTACCCCGGGTGGGCAGCCCCAGCATTTT.

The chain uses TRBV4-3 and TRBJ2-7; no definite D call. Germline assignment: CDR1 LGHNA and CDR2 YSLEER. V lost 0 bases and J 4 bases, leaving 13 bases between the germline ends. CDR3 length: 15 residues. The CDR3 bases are TGCGCCAGCAGCCAAGATATCAGCCGACAATACGAGCAGTACTTC. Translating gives CASSQDISRQYEQYF.

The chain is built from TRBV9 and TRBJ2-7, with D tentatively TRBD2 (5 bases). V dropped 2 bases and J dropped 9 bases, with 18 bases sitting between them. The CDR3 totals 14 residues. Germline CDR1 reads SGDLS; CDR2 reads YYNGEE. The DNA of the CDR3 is TGTGCCAGCAGCGTGTCAGGTTCGGGGTTGATGCAGTACTTC. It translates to CASSVSGSGLMQYF.

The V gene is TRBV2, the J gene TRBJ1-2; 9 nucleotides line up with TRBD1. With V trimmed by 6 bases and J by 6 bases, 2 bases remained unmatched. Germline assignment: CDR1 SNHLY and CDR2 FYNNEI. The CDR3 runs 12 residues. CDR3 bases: TGTGCCAGCAGGGACAGGGGCCATGGCTACACCTTC. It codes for CASRDRGHGYTF.

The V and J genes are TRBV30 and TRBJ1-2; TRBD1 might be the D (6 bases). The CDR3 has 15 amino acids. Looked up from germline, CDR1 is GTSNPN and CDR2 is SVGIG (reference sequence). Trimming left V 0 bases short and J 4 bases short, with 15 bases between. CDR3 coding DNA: TGTGCCTGGAGTGTAATGGGGGCAGGGCCCTATGGCTACACCTTC. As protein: CAWSVMGAGPYGYTF.

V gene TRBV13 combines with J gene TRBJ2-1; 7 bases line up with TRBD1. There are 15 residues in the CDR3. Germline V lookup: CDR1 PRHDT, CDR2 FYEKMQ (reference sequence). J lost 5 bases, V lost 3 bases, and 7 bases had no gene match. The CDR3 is CASSFTPGQNNEQFF. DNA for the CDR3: TGTGCCAGCAGCTTCACCCCGGGACAGAACAATGAGCAGTTCTTC.

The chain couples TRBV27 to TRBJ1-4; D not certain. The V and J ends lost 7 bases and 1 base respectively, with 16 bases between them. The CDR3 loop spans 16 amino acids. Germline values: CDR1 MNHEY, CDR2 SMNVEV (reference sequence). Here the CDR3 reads CASKMREGRTNEKLFF. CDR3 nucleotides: TGTGCCAGCAAAATGCGGGAGGGAAGAACTAATGAAAAACTGTTTTTT.

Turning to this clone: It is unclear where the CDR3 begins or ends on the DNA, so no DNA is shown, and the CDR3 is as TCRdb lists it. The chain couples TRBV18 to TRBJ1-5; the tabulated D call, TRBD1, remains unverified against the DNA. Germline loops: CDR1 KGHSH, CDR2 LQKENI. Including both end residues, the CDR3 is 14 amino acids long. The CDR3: CASSPGRAISPSIF.

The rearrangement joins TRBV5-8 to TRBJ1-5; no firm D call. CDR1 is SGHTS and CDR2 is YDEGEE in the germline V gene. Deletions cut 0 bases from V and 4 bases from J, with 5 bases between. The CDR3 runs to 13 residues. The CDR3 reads CASSLVQNQPQHF. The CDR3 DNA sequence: TGTGCCAGCAGCTTGGTTCAAAATCAGCCCCAGCATTTT. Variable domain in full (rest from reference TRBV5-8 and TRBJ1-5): EAGVTQSPTHLIKTRGQQATLRCSPISGHTSVYWYQQALGLGLQFLLWYDEGEERNRGNFPPRFSGRQFPNYSSELNVNALELEDSALYLCASSLVQNQPQHFGDGTRLSIL.

The chain's CDR3 is CASSLRWSEAFF. In nucleotides, the CDR3 is TGTGCCAGCAGTTTACGGTGGTCTGAAGCTTTCTTT. The chain is built from TRBV28 and TRBJ1-1; D is undetermined. This CDR3 has 12 amino acids. Deletions cut 2 bases from V and 6 bases from J, with 7 bases between. Germline CDR1 and CDR2: MDHEN and SYDVKM. The variable domain in full, with the rest retrieved from reference TRBV28 and TRBJ1-1, is DVKVTQSSRYLVKRTGEKVFLECVQDMDHENMFWYRQDPGLGLRLIYFSYDVKMKEKGDIPEGYSVSREKKERFSLILESASTNQTSMYLCASSLRWSEAFFGQGTRLTVV.

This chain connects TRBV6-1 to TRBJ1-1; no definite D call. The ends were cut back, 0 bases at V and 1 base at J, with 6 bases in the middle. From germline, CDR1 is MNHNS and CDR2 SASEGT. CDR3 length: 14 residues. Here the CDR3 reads CASSEAGRNTEAFF. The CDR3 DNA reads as TGTGCCAGCAGTGAAGCGGGGAGGAACACTGAAGCTTTCTTT.

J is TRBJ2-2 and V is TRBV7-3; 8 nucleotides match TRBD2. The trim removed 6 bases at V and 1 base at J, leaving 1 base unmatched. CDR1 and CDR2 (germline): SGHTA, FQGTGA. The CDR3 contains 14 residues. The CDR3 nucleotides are TGTGCCAGCAGTCTAGCGGGGAACACCGGGGAGCTGTTTTTT. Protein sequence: CASSLAGNTGELFF.